This T cell receptor (beta chain) was sequenced in a study of blood T cell repertoires in COVID-19. Sequencing was performed with immunoSEQ multiplex PCR; in TCRdb, only in-frame clones are kept and a portion is missing. The table has 55,000 to 80,000 clones, over 70% seen once. V was clipped by 5 bases and J by 5 bases, with 16 bases between them. The CDR3 is made up of 16 amino acids. Per the germline V gene, CDR1 is MDHEN and CDR2 is SYDVKM. The material sequenced was peripheral blood. This chain links TRBV28 with TRBJ1-6; D may be TRBD1 (6 bases). This TCR came from a human donor in a cohort sampled during active COVID-19. CDR3 nucleotides: TGTGCCAGCAGTCAACAGGGACACACTGATAATTCACCCCTCCACTTT. It encodes CASSQQGHTDNSPLHF.